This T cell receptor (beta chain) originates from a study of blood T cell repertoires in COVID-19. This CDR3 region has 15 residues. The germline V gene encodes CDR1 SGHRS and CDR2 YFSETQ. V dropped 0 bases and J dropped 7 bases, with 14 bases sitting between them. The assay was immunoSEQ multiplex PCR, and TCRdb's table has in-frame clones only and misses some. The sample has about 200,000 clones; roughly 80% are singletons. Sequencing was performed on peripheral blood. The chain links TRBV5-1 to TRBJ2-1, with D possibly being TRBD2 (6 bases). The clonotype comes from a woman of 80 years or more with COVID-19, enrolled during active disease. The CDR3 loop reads CASSLERRVRNEQFF. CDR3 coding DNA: TGCGCCAGCAGCTTGGAGAGGAGGGTACGGAATGAGCAGTTCTTC.